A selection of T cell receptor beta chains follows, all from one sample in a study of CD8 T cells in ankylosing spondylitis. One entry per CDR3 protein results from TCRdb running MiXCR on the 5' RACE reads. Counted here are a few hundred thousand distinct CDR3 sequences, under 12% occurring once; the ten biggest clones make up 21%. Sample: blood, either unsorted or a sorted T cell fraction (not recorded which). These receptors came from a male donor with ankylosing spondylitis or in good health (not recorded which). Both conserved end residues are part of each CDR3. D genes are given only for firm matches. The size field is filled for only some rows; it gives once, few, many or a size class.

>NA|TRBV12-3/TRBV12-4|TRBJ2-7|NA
CASSNRLEGEQYF
TGTGCCAGCAGCAACCGGCTAGAAGGGGAGCAGTACTTC
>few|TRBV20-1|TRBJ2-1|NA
CSAPDQPISNEQFF
TGCAGTGCCCCGGATCAACCCATTTCCAATGAGCAGTTCTTC
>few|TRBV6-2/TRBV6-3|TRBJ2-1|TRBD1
CASTPGTDYNEQFF
TGTGCCAGCACCCCCGGGACAGATTACAATGAGCAGTTCTTC
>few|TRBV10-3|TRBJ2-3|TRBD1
CAISGQGQLTDTQYF
TGTGCCATCAGTGGACAGGGGCAACTCACAGATACGCAGTATTTT
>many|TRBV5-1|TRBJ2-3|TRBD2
CASSSYRLAGGRDTQYF
TGCGCCAGCAGCTCATATCGACTAGCGGGGGGCCGGGATACGCAGTATTTT
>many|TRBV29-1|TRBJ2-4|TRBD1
CSVEVGGTGTGYSLGKNIQYF
TGCAGCGTTGAAGTAGGGGGAACCGGGACAGGCTACTCATTAGGCAAAAACATTCAGTACTTC
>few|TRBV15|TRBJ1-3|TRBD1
CATKPGGDRNTIYF
TGTGCCACCAAACCAGGGGGCGACCGGAACACCATATATTTT
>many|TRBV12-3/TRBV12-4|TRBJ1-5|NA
CASSLRDYKQPQHF
TGTGCCAGCAGTTTAAGGGACTACAAGCAGCCCCAGCATTTT
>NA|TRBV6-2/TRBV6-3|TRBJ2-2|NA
CASKGGLPRELFF
TGTGCCAGCAAGGGCGGGCTCCCGAGGGAGCTGTTTTTT
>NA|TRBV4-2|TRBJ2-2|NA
CASSQDSFTGATNTGELFF
TGTGCCAGCAGCCAAGACTCCTTTACGGGGGCCACGAACACCGGGGAGCTGTTTTTT
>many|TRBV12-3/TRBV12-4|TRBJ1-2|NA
CASSFQNYGYTF
TGTGCCAGCAGTTTCCAGAACTATGGCTACACCTTC
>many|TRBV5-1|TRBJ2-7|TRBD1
CASSMTGATYEQYF
TGCGCCAGCAGTATGACAGGGGCCACCTACGAGCAGTACTTC
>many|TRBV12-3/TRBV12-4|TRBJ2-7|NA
CASSSRGEQYF
TGTGCCAGCAGTTCGCGGGGCGAGCAGTACTTC
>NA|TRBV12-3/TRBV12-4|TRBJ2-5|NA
CASSLGVGRQETQYF
TGTGCCAGCAGTTTAGGTGTCGGACGACAAGAGACCCAGTACTTC
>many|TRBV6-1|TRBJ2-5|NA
CASGGRQIGQETQYF
TGTGCCAGCGGGGGGAGGCAGATCGGGCAAGAGACCCAGTACTTC
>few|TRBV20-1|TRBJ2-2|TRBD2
CSARSRAGGPGELFF
TGCAGTGCTCGGAGCAGAGCGGGGGGGCCCGGGGAGCTGTTTTTT